Detailed here is one TCR beta chain. The selected patients with pancreatic ductal adenocarcinoma had surgery but no neoadjuvant therapy. J was trimmed by 3 bases and V by 4 bases; bases with no gene match: 8. This CDR3 region has 15 residues. Germline lookup yields CDR1 SGDLS and CDR2 YYNGEE. This sample is drawn from a study of T cells in pancreatic ductal adenocarcinoma. Using immunoSEQ multiplex PCR, the repertoire was profiled, and TCRdb retains in-frame clones only, with some absent. The table lists more than 85,000 clones, over 90% of them singletons. Sequencing input: PBMCs. This receptor was taken from a human donor with pancreatic ductal adenocarcinoma. This sequence joins TRBV9 and TRBJ2-5, with TRBD1 identical over 8 bases. In DNA, the CDR3 is TGTGCCAGCAGCCTAGGGACAGGAGCCAAAGAGACCCAGTACTTC. Translating it yields CASSLGTGAKETQYF.